This entry lists 11 T cell receptor beta chains sequenced from one sample in a study of beta chain features in type 1 diabetes. Reverse transcribing all isolated RNA meant expressed TCRB transcripts were sequenced. Libraries were prepared by immunoSEQ multiplex PCR; TCRdb keeps only in-frame clonotypes and omits some of them. The sample includes approximately 160,000 clones, under 9.5% of them seen just once. Sequencing used central memory CD4+ T cells from blood. These receptors all stem from a man aged 18 to 30 in good health.

The sample holds a few counts of this clone. V gene TRBV14 combines with J gene TRBJ1-2, with TRBD1 as a possible D gene (6 bases). This CDR3 contains 15 residues. The V gene's germline CDR1 is SGHDN and CDR2 FVKESK. The ends were cut back, 0 bases at V and 7 bases at J, with 15 bases in the middle. As DNA, the CDR3 is TGTGCCAGCAGCCAAGATCGACAGGCGGGTGGTGGCTACACCTTC. It encodes CASSQDRQAGGGYTF.

In its sample, this clone was seen a few times. The CDR3 loop reads CASSRGRPTGELFF. DNA for the CDR3: TGTGCCAGCAGCAGGGGGCGACCTACCGGGGAGCTGTTTTTT. The chain couples TRBV13 to TRBJ2-2, with 7 positions matching TRBD1. Trimming cost V 5 bases and J 5 bases; bases outside gene matches: 5. The germline CDR1 and CDR2 sequences are PRHDT and FYEKMQ (reference sequence). The CDR3 length is 14 residues.

Only a few counts were recorded for this clone. Additional DNA sequences in this sample encode the identical CDR3. The V call is TRBV6-6, the J call TRBJ1-1; no definite D call. V lost 6 bases to trimming and J lost 0 bases, with 2 bases between them. CDR1 is MNHNY, CDR2 SVGAGI, per germline (reference sequence). CDR3 length equals 11 residues. The CDR3 here is CASSVNTEAFF. CDR3 in DNA: TGTGCCAGCAGCGTGAACACTGAAGCTTTCTTT.

The chain carries TRBV18 and TRBJ1-5, with unresolved D. CDR1 KGHSH and CDR2 LQKENI come from the germline V gene. V lost 8 bases and J 5 bases, leaving 13 bases between the germline ends. The CDR3 consists of 13 residues. In DNA form, the CDR3 reads TGTGCCAGCCGGGAGGGCGTGGATCAGCCCCAGCATTTT. Its protein is CASREGVDQPQHF.

This clone came up a few times. V gene TRBV29-1 combines with J gene TRBJ2-3; possible D gene TRBD2, 6 bases. This CDR3 has 14 amino acids. Looked up from germline, CDR1 is SQVTM and CDR2 is ANQGSEA. V was shortened by 6 bases and J by 1 base, with 14 bases between the two germline ends. Here the CDR3 DNA reads TGCAGCGTAGAAACTAGCTATGGCACAGATACGCAGTATTTT. It is translated as CSVETSYGTDTQYF.

CDR3 amino acids: CASSLLTAYEQYF. DNA for the CDR3: TGTGCCAGCAGCTTGCTAACAGCCTACGAGCAGTACTTC. The V gene is TRBV5-6, the J gene TRBJ2-7; D uncertain. The V gene lost 1 base and the J gene lost 2 bases, with 7 bases spanning the gap. CDR3 length: 13 amino acids. CDR1 and CDR2 from the germline V gene are SGHDT and YYEEEE.

The CDR3 region has the DNA TGCGCCAGCAGCCAAGGGCAGGGGGCGTATGCCAAAAACATTCAGTACTTC. Encoded protein: CASSQGQGAYAKNIQYF. J is TRBJ2-4 and V is TRBV4-1, with TRBD1 matching 8 bases. V dropped 1 base and J dropped 1; count of bases not matched to a gene: 6. This CDR3 is 17 amino acids long. CDR1 MGHRA and CDR2 YSYEKL come from the germline V gene.

This clone occurred a few times. The chain is built from TRBV18 and TRBJ2-2; D might be TRBD1 (5 bases). V shed 3 bases and J shed 5 bases, with 19 bases lying between them. This CDR3 has 17 residues. CDR1 and CDR2 (germline): KGHSH, LQKENI. Here the CDR3 reads CASSPTGQGSRTGELFF. CDR3 DNA: TGTGCCAGCTCACCTACCGGGCAGGGTAGTCGGACCGGGGAGCTGTTTTTT.

This clone came up a few times. The chain combines TRBV5-1 with TRBJ1-1, with D perhaps matching TRBD1 (5 bases). The germline CDR1 and CDR2 sequences are SGHRS and YFSETQ. V was shortened by 0 bases and J by 11 bases, with 14 bases between the two germline ends. This CDR3 comprises 13 residues. The CDR3 nucleotides are TGCGCCAGCAGCTTGGCGGGGGAAGTTCGGGCTTTCTTT. Its protein is CASSLAGEVRAFF.

This clone was seen repeatedly, ten times or more. The chain couples TRBV7-9 to TRBJ2-2, with a tentative D call TRBD2 (6 bases). CDR1 is SEHNR and CDR2 is FQNEAQ in the germline V gene (reference sequence). The CDR3 is made up of 17 amino acids. Trimming took 6 bases from V and 0 from J, leaving 17 bases between them. CDR3 nucleotide sequence: TGTGCCAGCAGTCCCACTTGGGCGGGACCGAACACCGGGGAGCTGTTTTTT. Amino acid sequence: CASSPTWAGPNTGELFF.

This clone was found many times. The rearrangement uses TRBV7-2 and TRBJ2-7, with a weak D call TRBD1 (6 bases). The CDR3 extends over 13 amino acids. Germline V CDR1 and CDR2: SGHTA, FQGNSA. V gave up 3 bases and J gave up 2 bases, with 8 bases separating them. This CDR3 reads CASSLGAPYEQYF. CDR3 nucleotide sequence: TGTGCCAGCAGCTTGGGGGCTCCCTACGAGCAGTACTTC.